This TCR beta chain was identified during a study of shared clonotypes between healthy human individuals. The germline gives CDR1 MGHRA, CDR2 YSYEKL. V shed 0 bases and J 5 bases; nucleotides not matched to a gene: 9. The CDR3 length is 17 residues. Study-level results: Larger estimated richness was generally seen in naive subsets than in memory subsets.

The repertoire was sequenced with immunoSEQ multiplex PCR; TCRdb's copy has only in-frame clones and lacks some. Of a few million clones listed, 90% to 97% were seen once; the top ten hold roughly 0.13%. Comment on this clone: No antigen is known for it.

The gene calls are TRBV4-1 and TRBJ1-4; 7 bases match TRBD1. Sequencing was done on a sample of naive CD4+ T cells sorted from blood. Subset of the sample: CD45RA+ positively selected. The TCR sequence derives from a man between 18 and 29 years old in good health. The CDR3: CASSQDPPGTENEKLFF. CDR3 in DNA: TGCGCCAGCAGCCAAGATCCGCCCGGGACAGAAAATGAAAAACTGTTTTTT.